A single sample is the source of the 23 T cell receptor beta chains below, sequenced in a study of blood T cell repertoires in COVID-19. The repertoire was sequenced with immunoSEQ multiplex PCR; TCRdb's copy has only in-frame clones and lacks some. This table holds roughly 160,000 clones, around nine tenths found once. What was sequenced was peripheral blood. The receptors here all came from a woman of 80 years or more with COVID-19, enrolled during active disease.

This clone turned up a few times. The chain has TRBV24-1 and TRBJ1-1; 7 bases line up with TRBD1. This CDR3 has 13 residues. V lost 7 bases to trimming and J lost 1 base; unmatched junction nucleotides: 2. Germline values: CDR1 KGHDR, CDR2 SFDVKD. CDR3 bases: TGTGCCACCAGGGACAGGTCGAACACTGAAGCTTTCTTT. Translated, it gives CATRDRSNTEAFF.

This clone was detected a few times. This chain connects TRBV7-3 to TRBJ2-2, with unresolved D. CDR3 size: 15 residues. V shed 1 base and J shed 0 bases, with 6 bases lying between them. CDR1 is SGHTA, CDR2 FQGTGA, per germline. CDR3 nucleotides: TGTGCCAGCAGCTTAAGAACAGCGAACACCGGGGAGCTGTTTTTT. It translates to CASSLRTANTGELFF.

The gene calls are TRBV28 and TRBJ1-2; 8 bases map to TRBD1. This CDR3 comprises 15 residues. CDR1 and CDR2 (germline): MDHEN, SYDVKM. V lost 3 bases, J lost 6 bases, and 9 bases stayed unmatched. DNA of the CDR3: TGTGCCAGCAGTTTCCGCGGGACAGGTTTCGATGGCTACACCTTC. Translating gives CASSFRGTGFDGYTF.

This sequence joins TRBV9 and TRBJ1-2, with 7 bases fitting TRBD1. The V gene's germline CDR1 is SGDLS and CDR2 YYNGEE. Germline trimming cut 4 bases from V and 6 bases from J; bases unmatched to any gene: 12. There are 15 residues in the CDR3. The CDR3: CASSLQTTGAHGYTF. The DNA of the CDR3 is TGTGCCAGCAGCCTGCAAACCACAGGGGCCCATGGCTACACCTTC.

The chain joins TRBV9 to TRBJ1-1; D gene unclear. This CDR3 spans 15 amino acids. The germline gives CDR1 SGDLS, CDR2 YYNGEE. Trimming removed 0 bases at V and 1 base at J, with 10 bases between. The CDR3 loop reads CASSVVGGRNTEAFF. In DNA, the CDR3 is TGTGCCAGCAGCGTAGTGGGCGGGAGGAACACTGAAGCTTTCTTT.

The chain recombines TRBV3-1 (or the pseudogene TRBV3-2) with TRBJ2-4; 8 bases fit TRBD2. Looked up from germline, CDR1 is LGHDT and CDR2 is YNNKEL (reference sequence). The ends lost 1 base at V and 5 bases at J; junction bases unmatched: 1. The CDR3 spans 14 residues. Written as DNA, the CDR3 is TGTGCCAGCAGCCAAGCGGGAGGGGAAAACATTCAGTACTTC. It is translated as CASSQAGGENIQYF.

V usage is TRBV27 and J usage is TRBJ1-6; D not certain. Germline-derived CDR1 and CDR2 are MNHEY and SMNVEV (reference sequence). CDR3 size: 16 residues. Trimming pared 5 bases from V and 7 bases from J, leaving 18 bases between. The CDR3 here is CASSTPPGYLNSPLHF. CDR3 nucleotide sequence: TGTGCCAGCAGTACACCACCCGGGTACTTGAATTCACCCCTCCACTTT.

This chain joins TRBV5-1 and TRBJ2-5; D possibly corresponds to TRBD2 (6 bases). The CDR3 loop spans 16 amino acids. The V end lost 0 bases, the J end lost 1 base, and 13 bases lay between the germline ends. CDR1 and CDR2 from the germline V gene are SGHRS and YFSETQ. In nucleotides, the CDR3 is TGCGCCAGCAGCTTGGGGGGTCAGGGACTCCAAGAGACCCAGTACTTC. This translates into CASSLGGQGLQETQYF. Looking up the rest from reference TRBV5-1 and TRBJ2-5 gives the full variable domain: KAGVTQTPRYLIKTRGQQVTLSCSPISGHRSVSWYQQTPGQGLQFLFEYFSETQRNKGNFPGRFSGRQFSNSRSEMNVSTLELGDSALYLCASSLGGQGLQETQYFGPGTRLLVL.

The V gene is TRBV4-1, the J gene TRBJ2-7, with 7 positions matching TRBD2. The CDR3 has 15 residues. The V gene's germline CDR1 is MGHRA and CDR2 YSYEKL. Trimming removed 6 bases from V and 2 bases from J; junction bases left unmatched: 10. The CDR3 sequence is CASRGTGTMAYEQYF. In nucleotides, the CDR3 is TGCGCCAGCAGGGGAACCGGGACTATGGCCTACGAGCAGTACTTC.

The V call is TRBV7-2, the J call TRBJ2-2; 8 nucleotides align to TRBD1. The V gene end was trimmed by 4 bases and the J gene end by 7 bases; junction bases not matched to a gene: 8. In germline, CDR1 is SGHTA, CDR2 FQGNSA. CDR3 length: 15 amino acids. CDR3 nucleotides: TGTGCCAGCAGCTCGAGGACAGGGTATGACGGGGAGCTGTTTTTT. Protein product: CASSSRTGYDGELFF.

V usage is TRBV27 and J usage is TRBJ2-6, with D unresolved. With 6 bases removed from V and 0 bases from J, the gap between germline ends came to 9 bases. The CDR3 has 15 amino acids. Germline V gives CDR1 MNHEY, CDR2 SMNVEV (reference sequence). The CDR3 protein is CASSTRTSGANVLTF. CDR3 coding DNA: TGTGCCAGCAGCACGAGAACCTCTGGGGCCAACGTCCTGACTTTC. Combining the CDR3 with reference TRBV27 and TRBJ2-6 gives the whole variable domain EAQVTQNPRYLITVTGKKLTVTCSQNMNHEYMSWYRQDPGLGLRQIYYSMNVEVTDKGDVPEGYKVSRKEKRNFPLILESPSPNQTSLYFCASSTRTSGANVLTFGAGSRLTVL.

In DNA form, the CDR3 reads TGTGCCAGCAGTGAAGCGAGATCAACGGCGGGAGATACGCAGTATTTT. It yields the protein CASSEARSTAGDTQYF. The chain is built from TRBV2 and TRBJ2-3; D might be TRBD2 (5 bases). The CDR3 runs to 16 residues. V was clipped by 0 bases and J by 5 bases, with 15 bases between them. Germline values: CDR1 SNHLY, CDR2 FYNNEI.

This clone is a singleton in its sample. V gene TRBV5-8 combines with J gene TRBJ2-7, with D perhaps matching TRBD1 (5 bases). This CDR3 has 15 residues. CDR1 is SGHTS and CDR2 is YDEGEE in the germline V gene. Trimming removed 5 bases from V and 0 bases from J, with 15 bases in between. The CDR3 reads CASRYRGINSYEQYF. The CDR3 nucleotides are TGTGCCAGCAGATATAGGGGCATAAACTCCTACGAGCAGTACTTC.

The chain recombines TRBV12-3 or TRBV12-4 with TRBJ2-7, with D possibly being TRBD1 (5 bases). The CDR3 loop spans 11 amino acids. Trimming shortened V by 6 bases and J by 4 bases, and 7 bases separated the two germline ends. DNA of the CDR3: TGTGCCAGCAGCGCAGGGTACGAGCAGTACTTC. It encodes CASSAGYEQYF.

The rearrangement links TRBV11-3 to TRBJ2-2; 11 bases fit TRBD1. CDR3 length equals 15 residues. CDR1 is SGHNT and CDR2 is YENEEA in the germline V gene. J was trimmed by 6 bases and V by 5 bases; bases with no gene match: 5. This chain's CDR3 is CASSPGQGAAGELFF. The CDR3 DNA sequence: TGTGCCAGCAGCCCCGGACAGGGGGCCGCCGGGGAGCTGTTTTTT.

The V gene is TRBV14, the J gene TRBJ1-1, with 8 positions matching TRBD1. Germline V gene lookup returns CDR1 SGHDN and CDR2 FVKESK. The CDR3 extends over 16 amino acids. Trimming took 4 bases from V and 1 from J; bases not matched to a gene: 8. CDR3 DNA sequence: TGTGCCAGCAGCCCTCGGACAGGGCCGGAGAACACTGAAGCTTTCTTT. Protein: CASSPRTGPENTEAFF.

The sample holds one count of this clone. The chain recombines TRBV5-1 with TRBJ1-2; D is possibly TRBD1 (5 bases). Germline assignment: CDR1 SGHRS and CDR2 YFSETQ. The CDR3 runs 15 residues. Trimming stripped 0 bases from V and 4 bases from J, with 13 bases between. CDR3 sequence reads: CASSLAGGNIYGYTF. For the CDR3, the DNA is TGCGCCAGCAGCTTGGCCGGGGGGAATATCTATGGCTACACCTTC.

This clone occurred a few times. Other DNA sequences in the same sample also yield this CDR3. This chain uses TRBV27 with TRBJ1-5; 7 bases are a match to TRBD1. Looked up from germline, CDR1 is MNHEY and CDR2 is SMNVEV (reference sequence). CDR3 length equals 15 residues. The V segment lost 3 bases and the J segment 1 base; nucleotides outside the gene matches: 3. CDR3 sequence reads: CASSLEGASNQPQHF. CDR3 coding DNA: TGTGCCAGCAGTTTGGAGGGGGCGAGCAATCAGCCCCAGCATTTT.

The chain recombines TRBV3-1 (or the pseudogene TRBV3-2) with TRBJ1-2; TRBD1 matches 10 bases. There are 15 residues in the CDR3. The V and J ends lost 4 bases and 4 bases, in that order; junction bases with no gene match: 6. Germline CDR1 LGHDT, CDR2 YNNKEL (reference sequence). The DNA for the CDR3 is TGTGCCAGCAGCCTCCGGGACAGGGGCGGCTATGGCTACACCTTC. Encoded protein: CASSLRDRGGYGYTF.

The chain joins TRBV5-4 to TRBJ2-5; the D is unclear. Germline assignment: CDR1 SGHNT and CDR2 YYREEE (reference sequence). V was trimmed by 4 bases and J by 4 bases, leaving 14 bases between them. The CDR3 loop spans 14 amino acids. CDR3 in amino acids: CASSPKTLSETQYF. For the CDR3, the DNA is TGTGCCAGCAGCCCCAAAACTCTGTCAGAGACCCAGTACTTC.

J is TRBJ2-7 and V is TRBV2, with a weak D call TRBD2 (5 bases). Germline CDR1 reads SNHLY; CDR2 reads FYNNEI. Trimming removed 6 bases from V and 0 bases from J, with 15 bases in between. This CDR3 comprises 15 residues. In DNA, the CDR3 is TGTGCCAGCAGACTTGGCCGTACTAGCTCCTACGAGCAGTACTTC. It is translated as CASRLGRTSSYEQYF.

This clone was seen more than once but under ten times. This chain connects TRBV7-2 to TRBJ1-1; a possible D gene is TRBD1 (5 bases). CDR1 is SGHTA, CDR2 FQGNSA, per germline. The V end was cut by 3 bases, the J end by 4 bases, with 15 bases between. CDR3 size: 15 residues. CDR3 in amino acids: CASSFGAHRSTEAFF. The CDR3 DNA reads as TGTGCCAGCAGCTTCGGAGCCCACAGGTCCACTGAAGCTTTCTTT.

The chain combines TRBV19 with TRBJ1-2; 12 bases are a match to TRBD1. J was trimmed by 8 bases and V by 9 bases; bases with no gene match: 16. The CDR3 loop spans 16 amino acids. Germline loops: CDR1 LNHDA, CDR2 SQIVND (reference sequence). CDR3 region: CASRLVGTGGAGGYTF. CDR3 nucleotides: TGTGCCAGCCGTTTGGTAGGGACAGGGGGCGCAGGGGGCTACACCTTC.